These 24 T cell receptor beta chains came from one sample sequenced in a study of beta chain features in type 1 diabetes. All of the isolated RNA was reverse transcribed, so expressed TCRB transcripts were sequenced. Produced via immunoSEQ multiplex PCR; TCRdb's table is partial and in-frame only. The table lists about 150,000 clones, around 8.5% of them singletons. Sequencing was done on a sample of central memory CD4+ T cells from blood. The receptors were sampled from a man in his late teens or twenties in good health.

The chain couples TRBV2 to TRBJ1-1; 7 bases align to TRBD1. Germline V gene data show CDR1 as SNHLY and CDR2 as FYNNEI. CDR3 length: 14 residues. V lost 7 bases to trimming and J lost 3 bases; unmatched junction nucleotides: 8. CDR3 sequence (DNA): TGTGCCAGCACCCCCAGGGACAGTGACACTGAAGCTTTCTTT. It yields the protein CASTPRDSDTEAFF.

The CDR3 DNA follows: TGTGCCAGCACCCCACTCGACGGGGGGAACACTGAAGCTTTCTTT. It is translated as CASTPLDGGNTEAFF. The chain uses TRBV7-9 and TRBJ1-1; the D gene is possibly TRBD1 (5 bases). The V end lost 7 bases, the J end lost 1 base, and 16 bases lay between the germline ends. This CDR3 is 15 amino acids long. Germline lookup yields CDR1 SEHNR and CDR2 FQNEAQ (reference sequence).

This clone was detected only a few times. This chain uses TRBV7-2 with TRBJ1-4, with D perhaps TRBD1 (5 bases). The CDR3 covers 12 residues. Germline CDR1 and CDR2: SGHTA and FQGNSA. The V gene lost 5 bases and the J gene lost 7 bases, with 8 bases spanning the gap. This CDR3 is CASSIGGEKLFF. The DNA of the CDR3 is TGTGCCAGCAGCATCGGGGGTGAAAAACTGTTTTTT.

This clone was counted between two and nine times. V is TRBV19 and J is TRBJ1-6; TRBD1 agrees at 9 bases. The CDR3 sequence is 14 residues long. Unmatched junction bases numbered 7, after V lost 7 bases and J lost 9 bases. Germline V gene data show CDR1 as LNHDA and CDR2 as SQIVND (reference sequence). The CDR3 nucleotides read TGTGCCAGTACGAAACAGGGGGCTGGTTCACCCCTCCACTTT. It yields the protein CASTKQGAGSPLHF.

The gene calls are TRBV7-2 and TRBJ2-1; 7 bases are shared with TRBD2. V dropped 5 bases and J dropped 0; count of bases not matched to a gene: 4. The CDR3 totals 15 residues. CDR1 is SGHTA and CDR2 is FQGNSA in the germline V gene. CDR3 nucleotide sequence: TGTGCCAGCAGCCAGTCTAGCGGCTCCTACAATGAGCAGTTCTTC. Translating gives CASSQSSGSYNEQFF.

This chain uses TRBV13 with TRBJ2-3, with D possibly matching TRBD1 (5 bases). This CDR3 contains 15 residues. From germline, CDR1 is PRHDT and CDR2 FYEKMQ (reference sequence). Deletions cut 5 bases from V and 0 bases from J, with 12 bases between. CDR3 DNA sequence: TGTGCCAGCAGCCCCAACAGGTATAGCACAGATACGCAGTATTTT. It is translated as CASSPNRYSTDTQYF.

This clone came up a few times. This chain links TRBV15 with TRBJ2-5; D is undetermined. CDR1 is LNHNV and CDR2 is YYDKDF in the germline V gene (reference sequence). Trimming cost V 4 bases and J 3 bases, with 9 bases left between them. The CDR3 loop spans 13 amino acids. The CDR3 region is CATSTGAEETQYF. The CDR3 nucleotides are TGTGCCACCAGCACAGGCGCAGAAGAGACCCAGTACTTC.

This chain joins TRBV9 and TRBJ2-1, with 9 positions matching TRBD2. From germline, CDR1 is SGDLS and CDR2 YYNGEE. The CDR3 runs 15 residues. V lost 3 bases and J lost 6; bases outside the gene matches: 7. In nucleotides, the CDR3 is TGTGCCAGCAGCGCTGTAGCGGGAGCAATCAATGAGCAGTTCTTC. This sequence encodes CASSAVAGAINEQFF.

This clone was counted a few times. The chain combines TRBV15 with TRBJ2-5, with 8 bases that match TRBD1. With V trimmed by 4 bases and J by 5 bases, 9 bases remained unmatched. The CDR3 sequence is 15 residues long. The germline CDR1 and CDR2 sequences are LNHNV and YYDKDF (reference sequence). The CDR3 DNA follows: TGTGCCACCAGCAACGCGGACAGGGTCTGGGAGACCCAGTACTTC. Translating gives CATSNADRVWETQYF.

This chain joins TRBV21-1 and TRBJ1-5. TRBV21-1 is a known pseudogene. This CDR3 has 12 amino acids. The CDR3 spells CASSTPFEGPNF. For the CDR3, the DNA is TGTGCCAGCAGCACCCCCTTCGAGGGTCCGAATTTT.

In its sample, this clone was seen many times. The chain links TRBV5-1 to TRBJ2-1; D ambiguous. V was pared by 3 bases and J by 5 bases, with 3 bases between. The CDR3 covers 11 residues. Germline CDR1 is SGHRS and CDR2 is YFSETQ. The CDR3 DNA follows: TGCGCCAGCAGCTCTGACAATGAGCAGTTCTTC. This gives the protein CASSSDNEQFF.

The chain couples TRBV18 to TRBJ2-7; 11 bases are a match to TRBD1. Unmatched junction bases numbered 11, after V lost 9 bases and J lost 1 base. Germline V CDR1 and CDR2: KGHSH, LQKENI. CDR3 length: 16 residues. The CDR3 region is CASQRPGTGGSYEQYF. As DNA, the CDR3 is TGTGCCAGTCAGAGGCCCGGGACAGGGGGATCCTACGAGCAGTACTTC.

J is TRBJ2-1 and V is TRBV5-1; 14 bases are shared with TRBD2. This CDR3 region has 19 residues. From germline, CDR1 is SGHRS and CDR2 YFSETQ. Trimming at V came to 3 bases and at J to 6 bases, leaving 14 bases not matched to a gene. The CDR3 loop reads CASSSTGTSGGKGFNEQFF. The DNA of the CDR3 is TGCGCCAGCAGCTCTACCGGGACTAGCGGGGGTAAGGGGTTCAATGAGCAGTTCTTC.

The rearrangement links TRBV6-1 to TRBJ2-5; 10 bases are shared with TRBD1. The CDR3 is 15 amino acids. The ends lost 4 bases at V and 5 bases at J; junction bases unmatched: 7. Germline lookup yields CDR1 MNHNS and CDR2 SASEGT. The CDR3, as DNA: TGTGCCAGCAGTGCGACAGGGGGCGCGGGGGAGACCCAGTACTTC. Translated: CASSATGGAGETQYF.

This clone was observed a handful of times. This chain joins TRBV28 and TRBJ1-5, with 9 bases aligning to TRBD1. Per the germline V gene, CDR1 is MDHEN and CDR2 is SYDVKM. The CDR3 consists of 15 residues. Trimming removed 6 bases from V and 2 bases from J; junction bases left unmatched: 5. CDR3: CASRPRTGGNQPQHF. In DNA form, the CDR3 reads TGTGCCAGCAGACCTCGGACAGGGGGCAATCAGCCCCAGCATTTT.

This clone turned up a few times. The chain links TRBV19 to TRBJ1-5, with no clear D. In germline, CDR1 is LNHDA, CDR2 SQIVND (reference sequence). Trimming stripped 5 bases from V and 1 base from J, with 18 bases between. The CDR3 contains 17 residues. The CDR3 is CASSLQRGRRSNQPQHF. In DNA form, the CDR3 reads TGTGCCAGTAGTCTTCAGCGTGGTAGGAGAAGCAATCAGCCCCAGCATTTT. The entire variable domain, with the rest obtained from reference TRBV19 and TRBJ1-5, is as follows: DGGITQSPKYLFRKEGQNVTLSCEQNLNHDAMYWYRQDPGQGLRLIYYSQIVNDFQKGDIAEGYSVSREKKESFPLTVTSAQKNPTAFYLCASSLQRGRRSNQPQHFGDGTRLSIL.

V and J are TRBV18 and TRBJ2-5, with TRBD2 identical over 9 bases. Germline V CDR1 and CDR2: KGHSH, LQKENI. This CDR3 is built from 13 residues. V lost 2 bases to trimming and J lost 5 bases; unmatched junction nucleotides: 0. The CDR3 region has the DNA TGTGCCAGCTCACCAACTAGCGGGGAGACCCAGTACTTC. Protein: CASSPTSGETQYF.

V is TRBV29-1 and J is TRBJ1-1, with unresolved D. The V gene lost 7 bases and the J gene lost 11 bases, with 20 bases spanning the gap. Germline V CDR1 and CDR2: SQVTM, ANQGSEA. The CDR3 sequence is 12 residues long. Written as DNA, the CDR3 is TGCAGCGCCTTTACCGCTTCTCTGCGGGCTTTCTTT. Its translation: CSAFTASLRAFF.

The chain carries TRBV5-1 and TRBJ2-1; 9 positions agree with TRBD1. CDR1 SGHRS and CDR2 YFSETQ come from the germline V gene. The J segment lost 10 bases and the V segment lost 0 bases, leaving 8 bases of the junction unmatched. CDR3 length: 15 residues. CDR3 residues: CASSLASDRGGEQFF. The DNA of the CDR3 is TGCGCCAGCAGCTTGGCCTCTGACAGGGGGGGAGAGCAGTTCTTC.

CDR3 loop: CASSAGTPYGYTF. For the CDR3, the DNA is TGTGCCAGCAGCGCCGGGACACCGTATGGCTACACCTTC. The rearrangement joins TRBV5-6 to TRBJ1-2; possible D gene TRBD1, 6 bases. Looked up from germline, CDR1 is SGHDT and CDR2 is YYEEEE. The V and J ends lost 4 bases and 5 bases respectively, with 12 bases between them. The CDR3 is made up of 13 amino acids.

This clone has just a few counts. This sequence joins TRBV19 and TRBJ2-7; TRBD1 matches at 8 bases. Germline V lookup: CDR1 LNHDA, CDR2 SQIVND (reference sequence). CDR3 length: 16 amino acids. The ends lost 3 bases at V and 1 base at J; junction bases unmatched: 8. The CDR3 loop is CASSMDLGQDSYEQYF. The CDR3 bases are TGTGCCAGTAGTATGGATTTGGGACAGGATTCCTACGAGCAGTACTTC.

This clone came up once. The chain uses TRBV7-9 and TRBJ2-1, with D unresolved. CDR3 length: 11 amino acids. CDR1 and CDR2 from the germline V gene are SEHNR and FQNEAQ (reference sequence). Trimming left V 6 bases short and J 9 bases short, with 9 bases between. CDR3 bases: TGTGCCAGCAGGCGAGACTCTGAGCAGTTCTTC. It translates to CASRRDSEQFF. Together with reference TRBV7-9 and TRBJ2-1, the CDR3 gives the full variable domain: DTGVSQNPRHKITKRGQNVTFRCDPISEHNRLYWYRQTLGQGPEFLTYFQNEAQLEKSRLLSDRFSAERPKGSFSTLEIQRTEQGDSAMYLCASRRDSEQFFGPGTRLTVL.

At least ten counts were recorded for this clone. This chain joins TRBV5-1 and TRBJ2-5; a possible D gene is TRBD2 (6 bases). CDR3 size: 13 residues. Trimming stripped 4 bases from V and 5 bases from J, with 12 bases between. Germline loops: CDR1 SGHRS, CDR2 YFSETQ. The CDR3 sequence is CASSTGLRETQYF. The CDR3, as DNA: TGCGCCAGCAGCACGGGACTTCGGGAGACCCAGTACTTC.

This clone came up many times. The rearrangement joins TRBV5-4 to TRBJ1-5; TRBD1 aligns across 7 bases. The germline CDR1 and CDR2 sequences are SGHNT and YYREEE (reference sequence). V gave up 4 bases and J gave up 3 bases; unmatched junction bases: 13. The CDR3 covers 17 residues. The CDR3 DNA reads TGTGCCAGCAGCATTTTCTCAGGGGGACAAAACAATCAGCCCCAGCATTTT. It specifies CASSIFSGGQNNQPQHF.